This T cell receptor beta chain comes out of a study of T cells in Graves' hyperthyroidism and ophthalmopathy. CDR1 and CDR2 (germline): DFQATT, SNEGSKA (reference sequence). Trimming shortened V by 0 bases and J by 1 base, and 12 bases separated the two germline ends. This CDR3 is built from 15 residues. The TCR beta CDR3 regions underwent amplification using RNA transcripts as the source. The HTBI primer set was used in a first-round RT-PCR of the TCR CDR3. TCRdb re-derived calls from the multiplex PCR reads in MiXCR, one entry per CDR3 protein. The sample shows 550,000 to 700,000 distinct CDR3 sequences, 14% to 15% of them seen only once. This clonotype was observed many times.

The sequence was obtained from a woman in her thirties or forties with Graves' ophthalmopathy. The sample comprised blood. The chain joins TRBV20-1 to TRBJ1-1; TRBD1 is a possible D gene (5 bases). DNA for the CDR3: TGCAGTGCTAGAGATTATGGGGGTGGGAACACTGAAGCTTTCTTT. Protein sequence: CSARDYGGGNTEAFF.